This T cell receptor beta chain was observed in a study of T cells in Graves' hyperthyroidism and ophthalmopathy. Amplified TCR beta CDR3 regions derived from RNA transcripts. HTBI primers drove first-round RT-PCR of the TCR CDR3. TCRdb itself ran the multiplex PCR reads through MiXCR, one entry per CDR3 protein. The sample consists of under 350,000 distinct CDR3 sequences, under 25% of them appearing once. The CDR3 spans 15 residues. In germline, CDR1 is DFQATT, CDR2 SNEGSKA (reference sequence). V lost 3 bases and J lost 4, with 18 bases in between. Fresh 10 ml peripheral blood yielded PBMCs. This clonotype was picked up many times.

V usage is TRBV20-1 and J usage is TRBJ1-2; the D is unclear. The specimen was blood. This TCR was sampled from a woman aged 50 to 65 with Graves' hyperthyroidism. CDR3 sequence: CSASPFQVEAYGYTF. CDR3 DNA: TGCAGTGCTAGCCCCTTCCAGGTTGAGGCCTATGGCTACACCTTC.